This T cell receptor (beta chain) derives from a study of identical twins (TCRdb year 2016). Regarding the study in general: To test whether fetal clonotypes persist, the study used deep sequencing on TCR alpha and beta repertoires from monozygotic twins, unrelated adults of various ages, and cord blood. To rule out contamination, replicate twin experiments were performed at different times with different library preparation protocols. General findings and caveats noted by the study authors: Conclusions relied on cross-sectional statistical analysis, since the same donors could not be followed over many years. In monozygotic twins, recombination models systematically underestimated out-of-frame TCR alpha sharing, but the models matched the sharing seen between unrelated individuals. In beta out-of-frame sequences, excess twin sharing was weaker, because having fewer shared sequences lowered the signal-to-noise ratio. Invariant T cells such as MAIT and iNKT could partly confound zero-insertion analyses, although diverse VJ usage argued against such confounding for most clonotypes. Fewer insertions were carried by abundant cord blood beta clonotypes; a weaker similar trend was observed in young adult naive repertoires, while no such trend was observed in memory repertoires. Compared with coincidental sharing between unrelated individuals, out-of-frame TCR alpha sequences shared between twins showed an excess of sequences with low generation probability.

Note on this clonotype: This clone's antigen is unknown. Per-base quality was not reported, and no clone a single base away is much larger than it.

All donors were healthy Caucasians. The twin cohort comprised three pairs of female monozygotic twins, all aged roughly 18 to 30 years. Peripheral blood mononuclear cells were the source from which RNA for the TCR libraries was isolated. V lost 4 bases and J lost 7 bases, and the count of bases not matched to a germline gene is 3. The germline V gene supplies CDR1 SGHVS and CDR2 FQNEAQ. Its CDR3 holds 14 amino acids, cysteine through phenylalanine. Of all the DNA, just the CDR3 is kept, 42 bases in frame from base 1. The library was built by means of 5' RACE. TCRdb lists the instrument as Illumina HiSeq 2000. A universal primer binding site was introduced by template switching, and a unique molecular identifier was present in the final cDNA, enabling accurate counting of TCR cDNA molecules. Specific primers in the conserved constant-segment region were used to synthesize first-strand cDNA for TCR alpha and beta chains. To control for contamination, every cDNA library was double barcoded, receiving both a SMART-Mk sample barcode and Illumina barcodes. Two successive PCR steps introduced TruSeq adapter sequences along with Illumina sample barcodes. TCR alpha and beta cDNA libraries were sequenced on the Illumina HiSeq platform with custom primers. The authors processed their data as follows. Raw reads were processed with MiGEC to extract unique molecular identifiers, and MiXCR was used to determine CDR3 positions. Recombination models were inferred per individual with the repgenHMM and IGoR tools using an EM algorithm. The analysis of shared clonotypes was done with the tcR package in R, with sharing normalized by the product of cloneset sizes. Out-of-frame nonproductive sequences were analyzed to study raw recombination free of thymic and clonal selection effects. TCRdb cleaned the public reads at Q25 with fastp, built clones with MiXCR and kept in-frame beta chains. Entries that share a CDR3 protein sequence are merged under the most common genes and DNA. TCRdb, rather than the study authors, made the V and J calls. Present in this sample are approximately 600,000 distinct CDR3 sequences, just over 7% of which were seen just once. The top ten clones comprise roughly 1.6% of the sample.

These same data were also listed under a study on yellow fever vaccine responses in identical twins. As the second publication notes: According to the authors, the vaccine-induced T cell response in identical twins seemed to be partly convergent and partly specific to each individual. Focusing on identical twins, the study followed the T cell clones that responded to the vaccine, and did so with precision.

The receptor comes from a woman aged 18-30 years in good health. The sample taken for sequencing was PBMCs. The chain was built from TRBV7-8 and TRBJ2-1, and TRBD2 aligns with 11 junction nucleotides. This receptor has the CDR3 CASSYRLAGNEQFF. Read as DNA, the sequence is TGTGCCAGCAGCTACAGACTAGCGGGGAATGAGCAGTTCTTC.